This entry lists 10 T cell receptor beta chains sequenced from one sample in a study of CD8 T cells in ankylosing spondylitis (dated by TCRdb to about 2017). Paper-wide results and their limitations: A TCR beta motif made up of several highly homologous amino acid variants appeared to be characteristic of blood from ankylosing spondylitis patients.

Their antigen targets remain unknown. The method behind the library was 5' RACE. Instrument used: Illumina HiSeq 2500. The public reads were reanalyzed by TCRdb: fastp trimming at Q25, MiXCR alignment, in-frame beta chains only. Rows with one shared CDR3 protein collapse into an entry with the most common genes and DNA. The sample table lists about 540,000 distinct CDR3 sequences, approximately 12% of them with a count of one. The ten largest clones take up over 6.5% of the sample. The sample comprised blood, either unsorted or a sorted T cell fraction (not recorded which). All receptors derive from a male donor with ankylosing spondylitis.

This clonotype was counted at least ten times. The chain links TRBV5-1 to TRBJ2-2; D is unresolved. The CDR3 runs 14 residues. V was shortened by 0 bases and J by 2 bases, with 5 bases between the two germline ends. The V gene's germline CDR1 is SGHRS and CDR2 YFSETQ. The CDR3 protein is CASSLAFNTGELFF. The CDR3 coding sequence is TGCGCCAGCAGCTTGGCTTTCAACACCGGGGAGCTGTTTTTT.

This clonotype was observed a few times. The chain joins TRBV3-1 to TRBJ2-1, with D unresolved. Trimming removed 3 bases from V and 10 bases from J, with 13 bases in between. The CDR3 consists of 13 residues. Germline CDR1 is LGHDT and CDR2 is YNNKEL (reference sequence). The CDR3 sequence is CASSQRIGREQFF. CDR3 bases: TGTGCCAGCAGCCAGAGGATCGGACGGGAGCAGTTCTTC.

This clonotype was seen many times. The chain combines TRBV7-8 with TRBJ2-1; maybe TRBD2 (5 bases). Between the trimmed V and J ends, which lost 5 bases and 10 bases, there was a span of 15 bases. Germline V lookup: CDR1 SGHVS, CDR2 FQNEAQ. CDR3 length: 13 residues. The CDR3 spells CASSESSRAEQFF. The CDR3 region has the DNA TGTGCCAGCAGCGAAAGCTCGCGGGCCGAGCAGTTCTTC.

The table lists this clonotype with many counts. The junction and the germline gene differ at one end; a read error may be behind it. The V call is TRBV5-1, the J call TRBJ2-5; 8 bases are shared with TRBD2. CDR3 size: 15 residues. Germline values: CDR1 SGHRS, CDR2 YFSETQ. CDR3 bases: TGTGCCAGCAGCTTACAAGCGGGAGCCCAAGAGACCCAGTACTTC. Translated: CASSLQAGAQETQYF.

The V and J genes are TRBV25-1 and TRBJ2-7; no clear D. Trimming cost V 4 bases and J 4 bases, with 5 bases left between them. The CDR3 is 11 residues long. Germline V lookup: CDR1 MGHDK, CDR2 SYGVNS. The CDR3 here is CASSVGYEQYV. CDR3 DNA: TGTGCCAGCAGTGTGGGATACGAGCAGTACGTC.

This clonotype was seen a handful of times. The chain employs TRBV3-1 and TRBJ2-1; the match to TRBD2 covers 12 bases. V shed 4 bases, J shed 12 bases, and the junction held 10 bases outside the gene matches. CDR3 length equals 15 residues. Per germline, CDR1 LGHDT and CDR2 YNNKEL (reference sequence). For the CDR3, the DNA is TGTGCCAGCAGCCCGGGACTAGCGGGTCCGGTACGGCAGTTCTTC. This translates into CASSPGLAGPVRQFF.

The chain joins TRBV12-3 or TRBV12-4 to TRBJ2-1; no clear D. The CDR3 is made up of 14 amino acids. V lost 2 bases and J lost 6, with 11 bases in between. CDR3 sequence reads: CASSLLSDGNEQFF. CDR3 coding DNA: TGTGCCAGCAGTTTACTAAGCGATGGCAATGAGCAGTTCTTC.

This clonotype was counted between two and nine times. This rearrangement joins TRBV20-1 to TRBJ1-4; D call uncertain. The germline V gene has CDR1 DFQATT and CDR2 SNEGSKA (reference sequence). V was shortened by 3 bases and J by 8 bases, with 13 bases between the two germline ends. This CDR3 region has 13 residues. CDR3 bases: TGCAGTGCTAGTAGGACGGTGGGGGAAAAACTGTTTTTT. It codes for CSASRTVGEKLFF.

The V gene is TRBV5-1, the J gene TRBJ2-5; TRBD2 is a possible D gene (5 bases). There are 15 residues in the CDR3. V lost 3 bases and J lost 5, with 17 bases in between. Looked up from germline, CDR1 is SGHRS and CDR2 is YFSETQ. This CDR3 is CASSYGVAARETQYF. The CDR3 DNA reads TGCGCCAGCAGCTACGGGGTGGCGGCGCGGGAGACCCAGTACTTC.

This clonotype was observed a few times. The rearrangement joins TRBV7-6 to TRBJ2-5; 7 bases are shared with TRBD1. The germline V gene encodes CDR1 SGHVS and CDR2 FNYEAQ. V lost 1 base, J lost 0 bases, and 2 bases stayed unmatched. CDR3 length: 15 residues. This CDR3 reads CASSLGGTDQETQYF. The CDR3 region has the DNA TGTGCCAGCAGCTTAGGGGGGACAGACCAAGAGACCCAGTACTTC.